Listed here are 22 T cell receptor beta chains from one sample, sequenced in a study of shared clonotypes between healthy human individuals. Selected positively for CCR7 and CD45RO-negative, naive CD8 cells excluded terminally differentiated effector memory CD45RA+ cells. The assay was immunoSEQ multiplex PCR, and TCRdb's table has in-frame clones only and misses some. The sample gives roughly 2,000,000 clones, 93% of which show up once; roughly 1.7% is in the top ten. The sequencing sample was made of naive CD8+ T cells from PBMCs. The receptors stem from a young man in good health. Some clones in this sample may be carry-over from other donors' samples.

This clone turned up a few times. The genes are TRBV27 and TRBJ1-2; D perhaps matches TRBD1 (6 bases). V gave up 3 bases and J gave up 8 bases, with 10 bases separating them. CDR1 is MNHEY and CDR2 is SMNVEV in the germline V gene (reference sequence). This CDR3 region has 12 residues. In DNA, the CDR3 is TGTGCCAGCAGTTTCGCAGGGGCCGGCTACACCTTC. It yields the protein CASSFAGAGYTF.

The chain joins TRBV19 to TRBJ2-7; 8 bases line up with TRBD2. Germline-derived CDR1 and CDR2 are LNHDA and SQIVND (reference sequence). Trimming at V came to 0 bases and at J to 3 bases, leaving 7 bases not matched to a gene. The CDR3 loop spans 16 amino acids. The CDR3 loop reads CASSIDREGTNYEQYF. CDR3 coding DNA: TGTGCCAGTAGTATAGATCGGGAGGGGACGAACTACGAGCAGTACTTC. The full variable domain, its missing parts supplied by reference TRBV19 and TRBJ2-7, is DGGITQSPKYLFRKEGQNVTLSCEQNLNHDAMYWYRQDPGQGLRLIYYSQIVNDFQKGDIAEGYSVSREKKESFPLTVTSAQKNPTAFYLCASSIDREGTNYEQYFGPGTRLTVT.

The rearrangement uses TRBV6-1 and TRBJ1-6; no clear D. The germline V gene encodes CDR1 MNHNS and CDR2 SASEGT. V was clipped by 7 bases and J by 10 bases, with 11 bases between them. The CDR3 runs 12 residues. Here the CDR3 reads CASKDGGSPLHF. Written as DNA, the CDR3 is TGTGCCAGCAAAGACGGTGGATCACCCCTCCACTTT.

Details on this clone: Distinct nucleotide sequences in the sample also encode this CDR3. J is TRBJ1-5 and V is TRBV28, with D possibly being TRBD1 (5 bases). The CDR3 spans 15 residues. V lost 0 bases and J 4 bases, leaving 10 bases between the germline ends. CDR1 is MDHEN and CDR2 is SYDVKM in the germline V gene. CDR3 in DNA: TGTGCCAGCAGTTTATGGGGGGGTGGGAATCAGCCCCAGCATTTT. It encodes CASSLWGGGNQPQHF.

This chain connects TRBV7-8 to TRBJ2-1; the D is unclear. Germline assignment: CDR1 SGHVS and CDR2 FQNEAQ. The CDR3 sequence is 17 residues long. V lost 4 bases to trimming and J lost 8 bases, with 24 bases between them. CDR3 sequence: CASSSLEVGLNTHEQFF. The DNA for the CDR3 is TGTGCCAGCAGCTCCCTCGAAGTGGGCTTGAATACGCATGAGCAGTTCTTC. Filled out from reference TRBV7-8 and TRBJ2-1, the complete variable domain reads GAGVSQSPRYKVAKRGQDVALRCDPISGHVSLFWYQQALGQGPEFLTYFQNEAQLDKSGLPSDRFFAERPEGSVSTLKIQRTQQEDSAVYLCASSSLEVGLNTHEQFFGPGTRLTVL.

The chain has TRBV5-6 and TRBJ2-3; D possibly corresponds to TRBD2 (5 bases). V was shortened by 1 base and J by 6 bases, with 15 bases between the two germline ends. The CDR3 consists of 15 residues. Germline V lookup: CDR1 SGHDT, CDR2 YYEEEE. Here the CDR3 reads CASSLPAVLEDTQYF. The CDR3, as DNA: TGTGCCAGCAGCTTGCCAGCGGTGCTCGAGGATACGCAGTATTTT. The entire variable domain, with the rest obtained from reference TRBV5-6 and TRBJ2-3, is as follows: DAGVTQSPTHLIKTRGQQVTLRCSPKSGHDTVSWYQQALGQGPQFIFQYYEEEERQRGNFPDRFSGHQFPNYSSELNVNALLLGDSALYLCASSLPAVLEDTQYFGPGTRLTVL.

As regards this clone: Compared with germline, one end of the junction differs, possibly owing to a read error. The V gene is TRBV6-1, the J gene TRBJ2-4; 8 bases align to TRBD2. The CDR3 is made up of 12 amino acids. CDR1 MNHNS and CDR2 SASEGT come from the germline V gene. In nucleotides, the CDR3 is TGTGCCAGCAGCAATCCCTCGGGAGGGCATCTCTTC. Translation: CASSNPSGGHLF.

The CDR3 DNA reads as TGTGCCAGCAGCGAGGAGGGTGGAGGCTACGAGCAGTACTTC. Its translation is CASSEEGGGYEQYF. V usage is TRBV7-9 and J usage is TRBJ2-7; a weak D match, TRBD2 (6 bases). The CDR3 consists of 14 residues. The ends were cut back, 5 bases at V and 3 bases at J, with 14 bases in the middle. The germline gives CDR1 SEHNR, CDR2 FQNEAQ (reference sequence).

The chain combines TRBV28 with TRBJ2-7, with D perhaps matching TRBD2 (6 bases). CDR3 length equals 15 residues. CDR1 and CDR2 (germline): MDHEN, SYDVKM. Trimming removed 2 bases from V and 6 bases from J, with 17 bases in between. The CDR3 region has the DNA TGTGCCAGCAGTTTACCGGGAGAGGGGTCTCGCGAGCAGTACTTC. Its translation: CASSLPGEGSREQYF.

The chain recombines TRBV7-9 with TRBJ2-7; no firm D call. Between the trimmed V and J ends, which lost 1 base and 3 bases, there was a span of 10 bases. This CDR3 is built from 14 residues. Germline V lookup: CDR1 SEHNR, CDR2 FQNEAQ (reference sequence). CDR3 DNA sequence: TGTGCCAGCAGCTTAGTTGGAAACTTCTACGAGCAGTACTTC. Its protein product is CASSLVGNFYEQYF. The full variable domain, its missing parts supplied by reference TRBV7-9 and TRBJ2-7, is DTGVSQNPRHKITKRGQNVTFRCDPISEHNRLYWYRQTLGQGPEFLTYFQNEAQLEKSRLLSDRFSAERPKGSFSTLEIQRTEQGDSAMYLCASSLVGNFYEQYFGPGTRLTVT.

The chain combines TRBV6-5 with TRBJ1-2; the match to TRBD1 covers 10 bases. Looked up from germline, CDR1 is MNHEY and CDR2 is SVGAGI. The CDR3 runs 13 residues. The ends lost 10 bases at V and 3 bases at J; junction bases unmatched: 5. This chain's CDR3 is CATGDRGDYGYTF. In DNA form, the CDR3 reads TGTGCCACGGGGGACAGGGGTGACTATGGCTACACCTTC.

Of note for this clone: The same CDR3 can be traced to other DNA sequences in this sample. The V call is TRBV6-1, the J call TRBJ2-7, with a weak D call TRBD1 (6 bases). V was cut by 7 bases and J by 2 bases, with 12 bases left in between. CDR3 size: 13 residues. Germline assignment: CDR1 MNHNS and CDR2 SASEGT. Here the CDR3 DNA reads TGTGCCAGCAAAGACAGGTTGACCTACGAGCAGTACTTC. Translation: CASKDRLTYEQYF.

In its sample, this clone was seen once. This chain connects TRBV28 to TRBJ2-7; 8 bases match TRBD1. Germline CDR1 and CDR2: MDHEN and SYDVKM. Trimming cost V 4 bases and J 0 bases; bases outside gene matches: 5. The CDR3 runs to 15 residues. CDR3 amino acids: CASSSWTGISYEQYF. CDR3 DNA sequence: TGTGCCAGCAGTTCTTGGACAGGGATCTCCTACGAGCAGTACTTC.

The chain links TRBV28 to TRBJ2-1; the D gene is possibly TRBD1 (6 bases). This CDR3 is 17 amino acids long. The germline V and J ends were trimmed by 6 bases and 3 bases, with 21 bases remaining between them. Germline V gene sequence: CDR1 MDHEN, CDR2 SYDVKM. The CDR3 DNA reads TGTGCCAGCAGCCCTACCTTACAGGGTTCGGTCTACAATGAGCAGTTCTTC. Protein: CASSPTLQGSVYNEQFF.

The chain is built from TRBV7-9 and TRBJ1-1; 7 bases match TRBD1. The CDR3 totals 15 residues. CDR1 and CDR2 from the germline V gene are SEHNR and FQNEAQ (reference sequence). J was trimmed by 3 bases and V by 4 bases; bases with no gene match: 8. The CDR3 nucleotides are TGTGCCAGCAGCTACCCCCGGGACAGCCACACTGAAGCTTTCTTT. Translation gives CASSYPRDSHTEAFF.

The chain couples TRBV19 to TRBJ1-5; possibly TRBD1 for D (5 bases). Germline CDR1 and CDR2: LNHDA and SQIVND (reference sequence). CDR3 length equals 15 residues. V was trimmed by 2 bases and J by 4 bases, leaving 12 bases between them. The CDR3 sequence: CASSIWGEENQPQHF. In nucleotides, the CDR3 is TGTGCCAGTAGTATATGGGGGGAGGAGAATCAGCCCCAGCATTTT. The complete variable domain, with remaining parts taken from reference TRBV19 and TRBJ1-5, reads DGGITQSPKYLFRKEGQNVTLSCEQNLNHDAMYWYRQDPGQGLRLIYYSQIVNDFQKGDIAEGYSVSREKKESFPLTVTSAQKNPTAFYLCASSIWGEENQPQHFGDGTRLSIL.

Remarks on this clone: The germline gene is not matched at one end of the junction; a read error may be the cause. This sequence joins TRBV28 and TRBJ2-7; D possibly corresponds to TRBD1 (6 bases). Germline CDR1 and CDR2: MDHEN and SYDVKM. CDR3 length: 13 amino acids. This CDR3 is CASWPNTGYERYF. CDR3 bases: TGTGCCAGCTGGCCCAATACAGGGTACGAGCGGTACTTC.

Note on this clone: The same CDR3 arises from other DNA sequences in this sample as well. The chain is built from TRBV27 and TRBJ1-5; TRBD1 matches at 8 bases. Germline CDR1 reads MNHEY; CDR2 reads SMNVEV (reference sequence). This CDR3 region has 15 residues. V shed 2 bases, J shed 2 bases, and the junction held 2 bases outside the gene matches. The CDR3 bases are TGTGCCAGCAGTTTAGGACAGGGTGGCAATCAGCCCCAGCATTTT. It codes for CASSLGQGGNQPQHF.

This chain joins TRBV4-1 and TRBJ1-1, with D possibly matching TRBD1 (6 bases). Trimming took off 4 bases at V and 1 base at J, with 13 bases between the two ends. Germline CDR1 MGHRA, CDR2 YSYEKL. This CDR3 spans 15 amino acids. CDR3 region: CASSPWAGENTEAFF. DNA of the CDR3: TGCGCCAGCAGCCCTTGGGCAGGGGAGAACACTGAAGCTTTCTTT.

The rearrangement links TRBV27 to TRBJ2-7, with 7 positions matching TRBD2. Losses at the gene ends were 3 bases for V and 2 bases for J; bases not matched to a gene: 13. The germline V gene has CDR1 MNHEY and CDR2 SMNVEV (reference sequence). CDR3 length equals 17 residues. CDR3 protein: CASSFYGREVPTYEQYF. The CDR3 nucleotides are TGTGCCAGCAGTTTTTATGGGAGGGAAGTCCCAACCTACGAGCAGTACTTC.

The rearrangement links TRBV27 to TRBJ1-2; 8 bases are a match to TRBD1. Germline-derived CDR1 and CDR2 are MNHEY and SMNVEV (reference sequence). The V and J ends lost 3 bases and 6 bases, in that order; junction bases with no gene match: 6. CDR3 length: 14 residues. The CDR3 DNA reads TGTGCCAGCAGTTTTTCCAGGGGGCATAATGGCTACACCTTC. Its protein is CASSFSRGHNGYTF.

The genes are TRBV7-2 and TRBJ2-7; 9 bases match TRBD1. V trimming: 4 bases; J trimming: 4 bases; junction bases outside the gene matches: 5. This CDR3 has 14 residues. The germline CDR1 and CDR2 sequences are SGHTA and FQGNSA. CDR3 residues: CASSSAGTGYEQYF. CDR3 bases: TGTGCCAGCAGCTCGGCCGGGACAGGGTACGAGCAGTACTTC.